The clone carrying this T cell receptor (beta chain) appeared a single time. This sample stems from a study of control samples from healthy donors and cancer patients. Germline V lookup: CDR1 SGHTS, CDR2 YDEGEE. The CDR3 extends over 18 amino acids. Trimming left V 4 bases short and J 2 bases short, with 22 bases between. Using immunoSEQ multiplex PCR, the repertoire was profiled, and TCRdb retains in-frame clones only, with some absent. The sample holds more than 85,000 clones, roughly 91% seen once. This TCR came from a woman aged 50 to 60 in good health. V and J are TRBV5-8 and TRBJ2-4; possibly TRBD2 for D (6 bases). Sequenced material: blood. Here the CDR3 reads CASSEEPRRGKSKNIQYF. The CDR3 DNA follows: TGTGCCAGCAGCGAAGAACCTCGGAGGGGCAAGTCCAAAAACATTCAGTACTTC.